This T cell receptor beta chain stems from a study of OX40 agonist ivuxolimab in advanced cancers. Overall study: Cohort: approximately 83% men, mean age 60, aged roughly 20 to 79.

Unmatched junction bases numbered 8, after V lost 7 bases and J lost 0 bases. CDR1 SGHRS and CDR2 YFSETQ come from the germline V gene. The CDR3 runs 16 residues. The assay was immunoSEQ multiplex PCR, and TCRdb's table has in-frame clones only and misses some. This sample carries about 55,000 clones, roughly 84% of them seen once, and the ten largest clones take 4.6%. The V call is TRBV5-1, the J call TRBJ2-5; the match to TRBD2 covers 11 bases. The source is an adult with an advanced solid tumor such as melanoma, head and neck, liver or kidney cancer. Sequences were derived from CD4+ or CD8+ T cells sorted from blood, sampled in a trial of the OX40 agonist ivuxolimab. CDR3 protein: CASGLAGGRYQETQYF. The DNA for the CDR3 is TGCGCCAGCGGCCTAGCGGGAGGTCGGTACCAAGAGACCCAGTACTTC.